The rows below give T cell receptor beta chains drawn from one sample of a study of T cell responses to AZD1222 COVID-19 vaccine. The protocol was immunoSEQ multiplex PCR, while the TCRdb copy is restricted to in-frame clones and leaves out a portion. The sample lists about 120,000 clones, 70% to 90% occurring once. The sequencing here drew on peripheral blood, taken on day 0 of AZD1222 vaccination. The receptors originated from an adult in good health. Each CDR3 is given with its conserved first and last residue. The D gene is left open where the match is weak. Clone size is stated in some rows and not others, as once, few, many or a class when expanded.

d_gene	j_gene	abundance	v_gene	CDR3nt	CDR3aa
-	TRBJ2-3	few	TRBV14	TGTGCCAGCAGCCCAGGCGCAGATACGCAGTATTTT	CASSPGADTQYF
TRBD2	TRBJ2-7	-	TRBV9	TGTGCCAGCAGCGTAGCGAGCGGGGCCTTCGAGCAGTACTTC	CASSVASGAFEQYF
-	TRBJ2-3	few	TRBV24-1	TGTGCCACCAGTGATTTCGCAGATACGCAGTATTTT	CATSDFADTQYF
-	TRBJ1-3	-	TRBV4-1	TGCGCCAGCAGCCAAGGGGGGCTAGGTGGAAACACCATATATTTT	CASSQGGLGGNTIYF
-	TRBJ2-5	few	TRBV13	TGTGCCAGCAGCTTAGTGTCAGAAGAGACCCAGTACTTC	CASSLVSEETQYF
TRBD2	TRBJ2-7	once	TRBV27	TGTGCCAGCAGTTTGCTAGGCAGCGGGGTACTAGCGGGCACCTACGAGCAGTACTTC	CASSLLGSGVLAGTYEQYF
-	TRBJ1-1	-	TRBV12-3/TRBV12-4	TGTGCCAGCAGTTTGGTTGGAAACCGTGAAGCTTTCTTT	CASSLVGNREAFF
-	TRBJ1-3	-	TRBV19	TGTGCCAGTAGTATGTTAGGGGAAGACGGAAACACCATATATTTT	CASSMLGEDGNTIYF
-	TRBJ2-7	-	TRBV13	TGTGCCAGCAGCATCGGACTGGTCTCCTACGAGCAGTACTTC	CASSIGLVSYEQYF
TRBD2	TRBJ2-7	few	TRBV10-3	TGTGCCATCAAAAGACTAGCGGGTGCCTACGAGCAGTACTTC	CAIKRLAGAYEQYF
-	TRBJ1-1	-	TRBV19	TGTGCCAGTAGTCCATGGCAGGGCGTCCCCAACACTGAAGCTTTCTTT	CASSPWQGVPNTEAFF
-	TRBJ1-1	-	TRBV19	TGTGCCAGTACCGTGACGGTGAACACTGAAGCTTTCTTT	CASTVTVNTEAFF
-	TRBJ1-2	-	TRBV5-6	TGTGCCAGCAGTCTAGAATATGGCTACACCTTC	CASSLEYGYTF
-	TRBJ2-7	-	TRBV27	TGTGCCAGCAGTCCCCTCCTTAGGGGCTCTGGAGAGCAGTACTTC	CASSPLLRGSGEQYF
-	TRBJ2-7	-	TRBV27	TGTGCCAGCAGCACGGGACCAAACGAGCAGTACTTC	CASSTGPNEQYF
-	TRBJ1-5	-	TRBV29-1	TGCAGCGTTGAGCAAGGGCACAATCAGCCCCAGCATTTT	CSVEQGHNQPQHF
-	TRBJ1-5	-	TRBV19	TGTGCCAGTAGTGTTCTAGATTATCAGCCCCAGCATTTT	CASSVLDYQPQHF
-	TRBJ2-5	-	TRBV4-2	TGTGCCAGCAGCCACTACAAGAGGGTCCCAGAGACCCAGTACTTC	CASSHYKRVPETQYF
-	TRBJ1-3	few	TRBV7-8	TGTGCCAGCACCCCAGGGGACACCATATATTTT	CASTPGDTIYF
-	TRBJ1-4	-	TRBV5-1	TGCGCCAGCAGCTTGGTGTGGGGCGGTGAAAAACTGTTTTTT	CASSLVWGGEKLFF
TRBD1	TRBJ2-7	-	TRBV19	TGTGCCAGTAGTTTGGAGGGACAGGGGAGTTCCTACGAGCAGTACTTC	CASSLEGQGSSYEQYF
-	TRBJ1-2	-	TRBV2	TGTGCCAGCAGTGAAACCGTAGCTAACTATGGCTACACCTTC	CASSETVANYGYTF
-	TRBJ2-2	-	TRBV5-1	TGCGCCAGCAGCCCCGGGACACCGAACACCGGGGAGCTGTTTTTT	CASSPGTPNTGELFF
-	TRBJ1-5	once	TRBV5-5	TGTGCCAGCAGCTTCTGGGGGGGCGTTGACAATCAGCCCCAGCATTTT	CASSFWGGVDNQPQHF
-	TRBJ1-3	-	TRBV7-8	TGTGCCAGCAGCGGCGGACAGGGAAACACCATATATTTT	CASSGGQGNTIYF
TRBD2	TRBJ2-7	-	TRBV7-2	TGTGCCAGCACCGCGGGGCGGGAGGGCCTTAGCTCCTACGAGCAGTACTTC	CASTAGREGLSSYEQYF
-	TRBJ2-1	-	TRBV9	TGTGCCAGCAGCGTAGTGTCTTGGTGGGGCAAGGTGGGCAGGGATCCCAACTGGGTCAATGAGCAGTTCTTC	CASSVVSWWGKVGRDPNWVNEQFF
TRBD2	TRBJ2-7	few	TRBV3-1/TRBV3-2	TGTGCCAGCAGTCCCGGGACTAGCACCGACGAGCAGTACTTC	CASSPGTSTDEQYF
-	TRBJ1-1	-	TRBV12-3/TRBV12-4	TGTGCCAGCAGTTTACGGGGCGCCTTAGAAGCTTTCTTT	CASSLRGALEAFF
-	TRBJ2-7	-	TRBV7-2	TGTGCCAGCAGCCGTGACGGACGCCCCTCCTACGAGCAGTACTTC	CASSRDGRPSYEQYF
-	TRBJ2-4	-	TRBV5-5	TGTGCCAGCAGCTTGGGGCCTGGCAGGGGCGGTGCCAAAAACATTCAGTACTTC	CASSLGPGRGGAKNIQYF
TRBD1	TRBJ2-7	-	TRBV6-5	TGTGCCAGCAGCGACAGGGGCTCCTACGAGCAGTACTTC	CASSDRGSYEQYF
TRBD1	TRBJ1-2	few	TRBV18	TGTGCCAGCTCACCACCGTCCGACAGGGGGTTTGGCTACACCTTC	CASSPPSDRGFGYTF
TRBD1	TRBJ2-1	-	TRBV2	TGTGCCAGCAGGGCTGCCGGGACAGTTTACAATGAGCAGTTCTTC	CASRAAGTVYNEQFF
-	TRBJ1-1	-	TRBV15	TGTGCCACCAGCAGAGACCACACTGAAGCTTTCTTT	CATSRDHTEAFF
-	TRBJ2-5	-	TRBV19	TGTGCCAGTAGATCCGGGCTGGGGACCCAGTACTTC	CASRSGLGTQYF
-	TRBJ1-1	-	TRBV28	TGTGCCACCTCAATAGGTCTGGAGGCTTTCTTT	CATSIGLEAFF
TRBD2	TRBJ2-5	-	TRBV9	TGTGCCAGCAGCCGGAGTAGCGGGAGGGGAGAGACCCAGTACTTC	CASSRSSGRGETQYF
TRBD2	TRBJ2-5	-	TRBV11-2	TGTGCCAGCAGCTTAGTAGCAGGACTAGCGGGTGGAGAGACCCAGTACTTC	CASSLVAGLAGGETQYF
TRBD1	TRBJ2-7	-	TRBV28	TGTGCCAGCAGTTTTTCCGGGACAGGGTCATACGAGCAGTACTTC	CASSFSGTGSYEQYF
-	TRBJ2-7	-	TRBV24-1	TGTGCCACCAGTGAGACATCCTACGAGCAGTACTTC	CATSETSYEQYF
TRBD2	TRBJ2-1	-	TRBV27	TGTGCCAGCAGTTCACTAGCGGGGGAATACAATGAGCAGTTCTTC	CASSSLAGEYNEQFF
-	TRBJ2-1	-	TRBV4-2	TGTGCCAGCAGCCAGGTGGGAGTGAATTCCTACAATGAGCAGTTCTTC	CASSQVGVNSYNEQFF
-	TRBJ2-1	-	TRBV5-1	TGCGCCAGCAATCGACAGGAGAACTACAATGAGCAGTTCTTC	CASNRQENYNEQFF
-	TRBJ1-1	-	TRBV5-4	-	CASSAMFGPGSTEAFF
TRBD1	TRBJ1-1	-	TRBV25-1	TGTGCCAGCACCAGACAGGGCGCTGAAGCTTTCTTT	CASTRQGAEAFF
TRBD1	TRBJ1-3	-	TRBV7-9	TGTGCCAGCAGCTCCGACAGGGGGCTCGGAAACACCATATATTTT	CASSSDRGLGNTIYF
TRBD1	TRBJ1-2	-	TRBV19	TGTGCCAGTACCCCCTGGGGAGGTACACAGGGGGCCGGTGGCTACACCTTC	CASTPWGGTQGAGGYTF
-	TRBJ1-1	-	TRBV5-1	TGCGCCAGCAGCTTGGGAGGGAACACTGAAGCTTTCTTT	CASSLGGNTEAFF
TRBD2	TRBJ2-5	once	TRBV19	TGTGCCAGTAGTATTCTGCGGGGGATCGGAAGTGAGACCCAGTACTTC	CASSILRGIGSETQYF